One sample yielded the 21 T cell receptor beta chains listed below, sequenced in a study of OX40 agonist ivuxolimab in advanced cancers. Receptor libraries were prepared by the immunoSEQ multiplex PCR assay. Held by TCRdb, this immuneACCESS table contains in-frame sequences only and omits some clones. Under half of the omission traces to an unresolved V gene where checked; the cause of the rest is unknown. This sample gives about 69,000 clones in total; more than 85% of them show up just once. The biggest ten clones account for approximately 0.3% of the sample. Sequencing used CD4+ or CD8+ T cells sorted from blood, obtained in a trial of the OX40 agonist ivuxolimab. All receptors derive from an adult with an advanced solid tumor such as melanoma, head and neck, liver or kidney cancer.

This chain connects TRBV5-1 to TRBJ2-3; D might be TRBD2 (6 bases). CDR1 and CDR2 from the germline V gene are SGHRS and YFSETQ. Trimming removed 5 bases from V and 0 bases from J, with 16 bases in between. This CDR3 contains 16 residues. The CDR3 bases are TGCGCCAGCAGGGACCGTGGCGGGGCTAGCACAGATACGCAGTATTTT. Amino acids: CASRDRGGASTDTQYF.

In regard to this clone: The same CDR3 also results from other DNA sequences found in this sample. The CDR3 protein is CASGRETQYF. CDR3 sequence (DNA): TGTGCCAGCGGAAGAGAGACCCAGTACTTC. The chain combines TRBV6-5 with TRBJ2-5, with D unresolved. The V and J ends lost 8 bases and 4 bases respectively, with 5 bases between them. CDR1 and CDR2 (germline): MNHEY, SVGAGI. This CDR3 spans 10 amino acids.

V usage is TRBV10-3 and J usage is TRBJ1-2, with a weak D call TRBD1 (6 bases). V was pared by 7 bases and J by 2 bases, with 14 bases between. Per germline, CDR1 ENHRY and CDR2 SYGVKD. This CDR3 is 14 amino acids long. CDR3 loop: CAITQDRGNYGYTF. In DNA form, the CDR3 reads TGTGCCATCACCCAGGACAGAGGAAACTATGGCTACACCTTC.

The V gene is TRBV5-4, the J gene TRBJ1-3; D is unclear. The germline V gene has CDR1 SGHNT and CDR2 YYREEE (reference sequence). The CDR3 has 17 residues. Trimming removed 0 bases at V and 0 bases at J, with 13 bases between. The CDR3 spells CASSLELHRSSGNTIYF. Here the CDR3 DNA reads TGTGCCAGCAGCTTGGAGCTCCATAGGAGCTCTGGAAACACCATATATTTT.

The chain has TRBV14 and TRBJ1-2; D is uncertain. This CDR3 contains 12 residues. Trimming took 1 base from V and 8 from J, leaving 8 bases between them. Germline V lookup: CDR1 SGHDN, CDR2 FVKESK. CDR3 in DNA: TGTGCCAGCAGCCAAGTCGGGCGCGGCTACACCTTC. It specifies CASSQVGRGYTF.

The chain recombines TRBV7-3 with TRBJ2-1, with a tentative D call TRBD2 (6 bases). Germline V gene data show CDR1 as SGHTA and CDR2 as FQGTGA. This CDR3 contains 14 residues. The V and J ends lost 4 bases and 2 bases respectively, with 9 bases between them. The CDR3 nucleotides are TGTGCCAGCAGCTGGTCGGGGGCCTACAATGAGCAGTTCTTC. Protein product: CASSWSGAYNEQFF. The variable domain in full, completed from reference TRBV7-3 and TRBJ2-1, reads GAGVSQTPSNKVTEKGKYVELRCDPISGHTALYWYRQSLGQGPEFLIYFQGTGAADDSGLPNDRFFAVRPEGSVSTLKIQRTERGDSAVYLCASSWSGAYNEQFFGPGTRLTVL.

The chain has TRBV5-4 and TRBJ2-7; 9 bases match TRBD2. The junction had 4 bases not matched to a gene; V was cut back by 3 bases and J by 0 bases. Germline lookup yields CDR1 SGHNT and CDR2 YYREEE (reference sequence). The CDR3 is 15 amino acids. CDR3 DNA: TGTGCCAGCAGCTACCCTAGCGGGAACTCCTACGAGCAGTACTTC. Translating it yields CASSYPSGNSYEQYF.

The chain has TRBV9 and TRBJ2-5, with 10 bases aligning to TRBD2. J lost 4 bases, V lost 0 bases, and 9 bases had no gene match. Germline values: CDR1 SGDLS, CDR2 YYNGEE. This CDR3 spans 17 amino acids. Written as DNA, the CDR3 is TGTGCCAGCAGCGTAGCTACGAGAGCGGGAGGGCCAGAGACCCAGTACTTC. This encodes CASSVATRAGGPETQYF.

This clone was recorded a few times. CDR3 coding DNA: TGTGCCAGCAGTGGTACGGGGCCGCCCTACGAGCAGTACTTC. Translating gives CASSGTGPPYEQYF. The J gene is TRBJ2-7, the V gene TRBV28; perhaps D is TRBD1 or TRBD2 (5 bases each). CDR3 length equals 14 residues. Trimming removed 5 bases from V and 2 bases from J, with 13 bases in between. CDR1 is MDHEN and CDR2 is SYDVKM in the germline V gene.

The chain employs TRBV28 and TRBJ2-5, with a possible D match to TRBD2 (6 bases). The end of the DNA aligns better with TRBJ2-7, so the J call may be wrong. Germline CDR1 reads MDHEN; CDR2 reads SYDVKM. There are 16 residues in the CDR3. The CDR3: CASSLPGSGASYEQYF. The CDR3 nucleotides read TGTGCCAGCAGTCTGCCGGGTAGCGGAGCATCCTACGAGCAGTACTTC.

This chain connects TRBV21-1 to TRBJ1-3; TRBD1 is the table's D call, not checked against the DNA. TRBV21-1 is noted as a pseudogene. This CDR3 region has 17 residues. CDR3 residues: CASFRDRDYSSGNTIYF. The CDR3 DNA reads as TGTGCCAGCTTCCGGGACAGGGATTATAGCTCTGGAAACACCATATATTTT.

The genes are TRBV7-2 and TRBJ2-5; D not certain. TRBJ2-7 matches the DNA end more closely, so the J call is doubtful. Germline V lookup: CDR1 SGHTA, CDR2 FQGNSA. The CDR3 is made up of 13 amino acids. CDR3 bases: TGTGCCAGCAGCTCCCCCCCCGCCTACGAGCAGTACTTC. Amino acids: CASSSPPAYEQYF.

The CDR3 sequence is CASSFTGGSYEQYF. The CDR3, as DNA: TGTGCCAGCAGTTTCACAGGGGGTTCCTACGAGCAGTACTTC. The V gene is TRBV27, the J gene TRBJ2-7, with 8 bases fitting TRBD1. CDR3 length: 14 residues. Trimming at V came to 3 bases and at J to 1 base, leaving 2 bases not matched to a gene. The V gene's germline CDR1 is MNHEY and CDR2 SMNVEV (reference sequence).

The rearrangement joins TRBV5-6 to TRBJ2-7; D call uncertain. In germline, CDR1 is SGHDT, CDR2 YYEEEE. The CDR3 runs 14 residues. V lost 2 bases, J lost 5 bases, and 14 bases lay in between. The CDR3 DNA sequence: TGTGCCAGCAGCTTTTGGCAGGCTGGGCACGAGCAGTACTTC. This codes for CASSFWQAGHEQYF.

The gene calls are TRBV30 and TRBJ2-7; TRBD1 aligns across 8 bases. V shed 0 bases, J shed 6 bases, and the junction held 10 bases outside the gene matches. This CDR3 contains 15 residues. Germline-derived CDR1 and CDR2 are GTSNPN and SVGIG (reference sequence). The CDR3 DNA follows: TGTGCCTGGAGTGTACCCGGACAGGGTCGGGGCGAGCAGTACTTC. Translating gives CAWSVPGQGRGEQYF.

This rearrangement joins TRBV7-8 to TRBJ1-1, with 10 bases identical to TRBD1. With 5 bases clipped from V and 3 bases from J, the junction kept 9 bases outside the gene matches. This CDR3 has 16 amino acids. Per the germline V gene, CDR1 is SGHVS and CDR2 is FQNEAQ. DNA of the CDR3: TGTGCCAGCAGCCCCGGGACAGGGGTGTTGGACACTGAAGCTTTCTTT. This sequence encodes CASSPGTGVLDTEAFF.

The chain carries TRBV5-1 and TRBJ1-4; the D is unclear. The CDR3 has 16 residues. The ends were cut back, 0 bases at V and 6 bases at J, with 15 bases in the middle. CDR1 is SGHRS and CDR2 is YFSETQ in the germline V gene. The CDR3 reads CASSLDGSGAYEKLFF. The CDR3 DNA reads TGCGCCAGCAGCTTGGACGGATCTGGCGCCTATGAAAAACTGTTTTTT.

The CDR3 bases are TGTGCCAGCAGTGTAGAACCGAACACTGAAGCTTTCTTT. Protein product: CASSVEPNTEAFF. V usage is TRBV6-4 and J usage is TRBJ1-1, with D unresolved. CDR3 length: 13 residues. Trimming took 4 bases from V and 1 from J, leaving 7 bases between them. CDR1 is MRHNA and CDR2 is SNTAGT in the germline V gene.

The chain combines TRBV27 with TRBJ2-6; D perhaps matches TRBD1 (6 bases). The germline V gene has CDR1 MNHEY and CDR2 SMNVEV (reference sequence). Trimming removed 7 bases from V and 4 bases from J, with 23 bases in between. The CDR3 is made up of 18 amino acids. CDR3 sequence: CASTPAGNTGPGANVLTF. The CDR3 DNA is TGTGCCAGCACCCCAGCCGGCAACACAGGGCCCGGGGCCAACGTCCTGACTTTC.

This chain joins TRBV27 and TRBJ2-1; 10 positions match TRBD2. The CDR3 is 17 residues long. Germline CDR1 and CDR2: MNHEY and SMNVEV (reference sequence). V shed 3 bases, J shed 4 bases, and the junction held 9 bases outside the gene matches. The CDR3 DNA is TGTGCCAGCAGTTTTGTCCTAGCGGGAGTTCAGTACAATGAGCAGTTCTTC. Residues: CASSFVLAGVQYNEQFF.

This clone was picked up one time. The rearrangement joins TRBV9 to TRBJ2-1; weak D call: TRBD2 (6 bases). The CDR3 contains 15 residues. From germline, CDR1 is SGDLS and CDR2 YYNGEE. The V end was cut by 2 bases, the J end by 8 bases, with 17 bases between. The CDR3 nucleotides are TGTGCCAGCAGCGTTGAAGCGGGCCCAAACTATGAGCAGTTCTTC. Protein product: CASSVEAGPNYEQFF.